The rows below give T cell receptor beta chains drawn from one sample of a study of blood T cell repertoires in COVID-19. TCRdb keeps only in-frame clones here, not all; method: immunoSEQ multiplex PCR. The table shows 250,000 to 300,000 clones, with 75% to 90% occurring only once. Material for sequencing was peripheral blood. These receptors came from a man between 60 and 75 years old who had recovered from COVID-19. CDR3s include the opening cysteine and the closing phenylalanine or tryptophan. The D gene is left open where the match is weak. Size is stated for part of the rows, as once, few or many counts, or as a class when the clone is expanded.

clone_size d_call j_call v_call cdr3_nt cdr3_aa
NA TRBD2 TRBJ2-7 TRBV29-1 TGCAGCGTTGAAACCCGCAGCGGGAGCCTTTACGAGCAGTACTTC CSVETRSGSLYEQYF
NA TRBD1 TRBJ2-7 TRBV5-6 TGTGCCAGCAGCCGGCCGGGGACAGGGTCTTACGAGCAGTACTTC CASSRPGTGSYEQYF
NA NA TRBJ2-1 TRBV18 TGTGCCAGCTCATACAGGGATGAGCAGTTCTTC CASSYRDEQFF
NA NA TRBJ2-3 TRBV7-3 TGTGCCAGCAGCAAGACGGGTAGCACAGATACGCAGTATTTT CASSKTGSTDTQYF
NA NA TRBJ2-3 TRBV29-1 TGCAGCGTTGAACAGATCGCTAGCACAGATACGCAGTATTTT CSVEQIASTDTQYF
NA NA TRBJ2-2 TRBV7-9 TGTGCCAGCAGCCCTAGCCGTGGGGAGCTGTTTTTT CASSPSRGELFF
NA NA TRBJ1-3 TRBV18 TGTGCCAGCTCCCGAAGCGGGGGCCGTGGAAACACCATATATTTT CASSRSGGRGNTIYF
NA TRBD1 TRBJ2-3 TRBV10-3 TGTGCCATCAGTGCAGGGGGACAGGCGAGCACAGATACGCAGTATTTT CAISAGGQASTDTQYF
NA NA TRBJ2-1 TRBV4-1 TGCGCCAGCAGCCTTTCTTTCAGGGAAAGCTCCTACAATGAGCAGTTCTTC CASSLSFRESSYNEQFF
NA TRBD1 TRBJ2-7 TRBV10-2 TGCGCCAGCAGTGAGGGGACAGTGCTCGAGCAGTACTTC CASSEGTVLEQYF
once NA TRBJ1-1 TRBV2 TGTGCCAGCAGTGAGCCCGGGTCCCGGCAATCTGAAGGAACTTTCTTT CASSEPGSRQSEGTFF
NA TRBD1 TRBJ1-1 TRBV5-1 TGCGCCAGCAGCCAACGACAGGGCGAGGGAGCTTTCTTT CASSQRQGEGAFF
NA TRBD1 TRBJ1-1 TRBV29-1 TGCCATGGGACAGGGGGCAACACTGAAGCTTTCTTT CHGTGGNTEAFF
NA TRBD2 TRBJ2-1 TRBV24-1 TGTGCCACCAGTGATCCTCCCGGGGAGCGGGAGGGCCCCTCGATCTACAATGAGCAGTTCTTC CATSDPPGEREGPSIYNEQFF
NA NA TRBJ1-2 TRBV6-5 TGTGCCAGCAGTTACTCTTTTTCGGGGGGCAAAGGCTACACCTTC CASSYSFSGGKGYTF
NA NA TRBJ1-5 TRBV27 TGTGCCAGCAGCCTTTCCCTGTACAATCAGCCCCAGCATTTT CASSLSLYNQPQHF
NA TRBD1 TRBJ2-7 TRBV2 TGTGCCAGCAGTGACTGGACAGGGTCGACCGAGCAGTACTTC CASSDWTGSTEQYF
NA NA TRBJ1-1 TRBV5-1 TGCGCCAGCAAATGGGACACCAACACTGAAGCTTTCTTT CASKWDTNTEAFF
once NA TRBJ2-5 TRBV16 TGTGCCAGCAGCCAATCTCGTCAGATCGAGACCCAGTACTTC CASSQSRQIETQYF
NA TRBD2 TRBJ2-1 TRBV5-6 TGTGCCAGCAGAAGAGCGGGGGACCCCTTTAATGAGCAGTTCTTC CASRRAGDPFNEQFF
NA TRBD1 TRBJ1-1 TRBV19 TGTGCCAGTAGTGTGGGGACAGGGAACACTGAAGCTTTCTTT CASSVGTGNTEAFF
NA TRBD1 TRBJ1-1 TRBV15 TGTGCCACCAGCAGGCCGGGACAGGGGGTCACTGAAGCTTTCTTT CATSRPGQGVTEAFF
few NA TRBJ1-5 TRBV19 TGTGCCAGTAGCGGACAGATAAATCAGCCCCAGCATTTT CASSGQINQPQHF
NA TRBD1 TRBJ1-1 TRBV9 TGTGCCAGCAGCTCCCGGGACAGGAACACTGAAGCTTTCTTT CASSSRDRNTEAFF
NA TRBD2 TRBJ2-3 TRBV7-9 TGTGCCAGCAGCACAGGTAGCGGGGGGGCCATAGATACGCAGTATTTT CASSTGSGGAIDTQYF
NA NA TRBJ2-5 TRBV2 TGTGCCAGCAGTGGGGGGGTACGGGAGACCCAGTACTTC CASSGGVRETQYF
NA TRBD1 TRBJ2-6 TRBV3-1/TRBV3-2 TGTGCCAGCAGAAAACAGGGGGCCTCTGGGGCCAACGTCCTGACTTTC CASRKQGASGANVLTF
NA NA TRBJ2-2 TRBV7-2 TGTGCCAGCAGCTTAGATCCTTGGGAGGCCCGAGGCACCGGGGAGCTGTTTTTT CASSLDPWEARGTGELFF
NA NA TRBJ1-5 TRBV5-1 TGCGCCAGCAGCTTGGCCGGAGGGAGCAATCAGCCCCAGCATTTT CASSLAGGSNQPQHF
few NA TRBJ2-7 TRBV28 TGTGCCAGCAGTTTCCCCCTCCGAATCGGCCGGAGCTCCTACGAGCAGTACTTC CASSFPLRIGRSSYEQYF
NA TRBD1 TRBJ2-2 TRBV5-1 TGCGCCAGCAGCTTGCCTCAACCGGGCACGGGACAGGGGAACACCGGGGAGCTGTTTTTT CASSLPQPGTGQGNTGELFF